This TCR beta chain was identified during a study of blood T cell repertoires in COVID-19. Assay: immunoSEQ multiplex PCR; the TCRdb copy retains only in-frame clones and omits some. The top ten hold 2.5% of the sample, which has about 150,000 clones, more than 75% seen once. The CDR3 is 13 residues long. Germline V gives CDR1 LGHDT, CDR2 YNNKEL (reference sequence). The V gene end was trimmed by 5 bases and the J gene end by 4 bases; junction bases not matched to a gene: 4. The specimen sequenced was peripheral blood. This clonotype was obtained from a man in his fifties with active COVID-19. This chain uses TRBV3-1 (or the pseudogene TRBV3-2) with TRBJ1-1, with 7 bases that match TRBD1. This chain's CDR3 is CASSLQGITEAFF. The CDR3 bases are TGTGCCAGCAGCTTACAGGGGATCACTGAAGCTTTCTTT.